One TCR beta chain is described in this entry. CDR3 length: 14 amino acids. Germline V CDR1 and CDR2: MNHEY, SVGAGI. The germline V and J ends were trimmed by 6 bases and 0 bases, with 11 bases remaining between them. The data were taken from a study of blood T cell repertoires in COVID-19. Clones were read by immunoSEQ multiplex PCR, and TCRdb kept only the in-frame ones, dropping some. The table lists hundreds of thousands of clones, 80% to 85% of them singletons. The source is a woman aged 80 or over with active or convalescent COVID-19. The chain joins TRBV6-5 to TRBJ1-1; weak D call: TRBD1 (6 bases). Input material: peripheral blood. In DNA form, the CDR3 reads TGTGCCAGCAGGGACAGTCCCATGAACACTGAAGCTTTCTTT. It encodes CASRDSPMNTEAFF.